Reported below is one T cell receptor (beta chain). Its antigen has not been determined. Qualities for individual bases were not recorded, and no much larger clone is one base off. The germline V gene yields MGHRA for CDR1 and YSYEKL for CDR2. A distance of 13 bases separates the germline ends of V and J, which lose 2 bases and 2 bases respectively. Reading from cysteine to phenylalanine, the CDR3 counts 15 amino acids. The sequence is cut down to CDR3 DNA, 45 bases in frame from base 1. The cohort was made up of hundreds of healthy bone marrow donors. Cohort members were all nominally healthy when sampled, although unrecorded immune exposures were likely present. The donor tested CMV seronegative, placing the donor among the approximately 400 seronegative members of the cohort. A peripheral blood sample was collected from each donor, and TCR beta sequencing was performed on peripheral blood mononuclear cells. Genomic DNA extraction from the blood cell samples was performed with the Qiagen DNeasy Blood Extraction Kit.

The protocol used for the library was the immunoSEQ multiplex PCR assay. The multiplex PCR relied on a mix of 60 forward primers for TCR Vbeta segments and 13 reverse primers for TCR Jbeta segments. The CDR3 region of rearranged TCR beta genes was amplified from genomic DNA with a multiplex PCR assay. The amplified TCR beta libraries were sequenced on the Illumina HiSeq System as 87-base-pair reads. The study's processing was this. In a later analysis, 70 million to 95 million unique TCR beta chains were counted across the approximately 620 repertoires, and some 10 million of these chains were shared by at least two donors. A nearest-neighbor algorithm error-corrected the raw reads and collapsed the reads into unique sequences, merging closely related sequences to remove PCR and sequencing errors. Alignment of CDR3 sequences to IMGT reference sequences was used to assign V, D and J gene segments. Each retained sequence needed at least a six-nucleotide match to both a V gene segment and a J gene segment. Rearrangements were classified as productive when the CDR3 lacked stop codons and remained in frame with V and J, and all other rearrangements were classified as non-productive. CDR3 was defined according to IMGT convention as the region running from the second conserved V-encoded cysteine to the conserved J-encoded phenylalanine. The earlier analysis of some 540 of the donors excluded any sequence lacking an unambiguous match to a single V gene segment. In an earlier analysis of 500 to 750 of the donors, V segments were called functional above 56.7% productive rearrangements and were called segregating when the between-donor standard deviation exceeded 5%. A statistical classification framework was built to diagnose cytomegalovirus status from the catalog of TCR beta chain sequences. In a later analysis, V and J genes were assigned by comparing TCR nucleotide sequences against IMGT/GENE-DB human TR gene sequences. In a later analysis, CDR3 sequences and most-parsimonious VDJ recombination scenarios were assigned using the TCRdist pipeline. In a later analysis, each TCR beta chain was defined by its CDR3 amino acid sequence together with its V-gene family, and reads without a unique V-gene family were excluded. As a way to deal with suspected cross-contamination and a sequencing artifact, a later analysis dropped 592 nucleotide sequences that were highly shared and had low generation probability. In a later analysis, a clonal expansion index for each public chain was calculated from normalized within-repertoire ranks of inferred template counts. Generation probabilities in a later analysis came from a VDJ recombination model fitted to out-of-frame rearrangements, and those results were checked against IGoR. In a later analysis, TCR-TCR, TCR-HLA and TCR-CMV co-occurrence was scored with hypergeometric tests, and a repertoire-size bias correction was applied to TCR pairs. To estimate false discovery rates, a later analysis permuted the HLA or CMV assignments 20 times. A later analysis grouped co-occurring TCRs with DBSCAN, adding TCRdist sequence similarity when clustering within HLA-allele-positive subsets. For co-occurrence clustering, repertoires with fewer than 30,000 or more than 120,000 public chains were excluded, along with four to six repertoires with anomalous nucleotide sharing. TCRdb took over this immuneACCESS table, retaining in-frame rearrangements with V and J assigned. Such tables are incomplete; in checked studies, under half of the missing clones stem from an unresolved V gene, and the remainder is unexplained. The D gene and trimming were derived from the DNA, and the V and J assignments and clone size from that table. The sample has around 140,000 clones on record, approximately 83% of them singletons. Less than 3% of the sample rests with the top ten.

This entry is derived from a study of cytomegalovirus exposure and HLA in healthy donors (dated by TCRdb to the late 2010s). Regarding the complete study: According to an earlier analysis of 550 to 700 of the donors, about 179 million T cells yielded over 100 million unique TCR beta sequences and approximately 300 Gb of sequence data. On average, around 240,000 unique TCR beta nucleotide sequences were sequenced per donor among some 420 genotyped donors of the cohort, with roughly a sixth of those sequences being non-productive. An early release that covered around 590 HLA-typed donors contained approximately 320 gigabases of sequencing data and around 80 million unique TCR sequences. An earlier analysis of several hundred of the donors used high-throughput TCR beta sequencing to judge whether each TCR beta V gene segment behaved as functional or pseudogenic. Both class I and class II loci were covered by HLA typing, at four-digit resolution. In addition to the first cohort of 650 to 800 subjects, a separate validation cohort of over 90 different subjects was used. The aim of the study was to test whether cataloging public T cell receptors could identify signatures of past pathogen exposure. Genome-wide SNP genotypes for about 60% of the roughly 670 donors were used in a later genetic analysis, which treated that subset as a discovery cohort. A later analysis re-analyzed previously published TCR beta repertoires from 666 donors and added high-resolution HLA genotyping to study TCR occurrence patterns. The study combined high-throughput TCR immunosequencing, statistical association of individual TCRs with disease status, and machine learning to predict cytomegalovirus infection status. The number of typed donors differed by locus: about 629-630 for A, B, C, DRB1 and DQB1; 522 for DQA1; 606 for DPA1; and roughly 490 for DPB1. Of the roughly 400 genotyped donors, approximately 82% fell in the genetic ancestry cluster associated with self-reported Caucasian donors. Using immunosequencing, the study profiled T cell repertoires from around 670 subjects and related those repertoires to cytomegalovirus serostatus. Alongside the repertoire data, information on donor age, sex, ethnicity and CMV serostatus was compiled. Every repertoire in the discovery cohort had been generated on one and the same sequencing platform. In the later analysis, no new phenotypic data were used to find candidate immune exposures; instead, reliance was placed on TCR beta sequences and their occurrence across donors. About five DR-DQ haplotypes were handled as single units for association and clustering, since linkage in the cohort was strong. Overall study outcomes, separate from this receptor: The study listed approximately 150 TCR beta chains as associated with cytomegalovirus. Linkage disequilibrium might explain the correlated functional status among segregating V segments, but an unknown experimental factor could not be ruled out. Compared with the approximately 720-donor mean, donors in an Asian-associated ancestry cluster had fewer N-insertions in productive TCRs, according to a later genetic analysis. Because the 87-base-pair reads could not distinguish some IMGT-functional V segments, including TRBV6-2 and TRBV6-3, those segments were excluded. Strong co-occurrence of HLA alleles, especially DR and DQ, made assigning TCR associations to individual alleles difficult. According to a later analysis, TCR association rates differed among HLA loci, with DRB1 alleles showing the most associated TCRs and HLA-C alleles showing the fewest. At a false discovery rate of 0.05, a later analysis linked 15,000 to 20,000 TCR beta sequences to specific HLA alleles. CMV serostatus was the only immune exposure information available for the cohort. A later analysis found that most CMV-associated TCR beta chains appeared HLA-restricted, with HLA associations seemingly driven largely by CMV exposure. This cohort had only TCR beta chains sequenced, and the lack of alpha or paired-chain data limited which features could be detected. In a later genetic analysis, a missense DCLRE1C variant was associated with V-gene and J-gene trimming of TCR beta chains, and the association was replicated in an independent cohort. In a later analysis, several top co-occurrence clusters were reported to appear linked to parvovirus B19, influenza, CMV and Epstein-Barr virus. While some public TCRs were present in many individuals, most TCR sequences turned up only very rarely across donors. Broadly in line with IMGT annotations, most TCR beta V segments showed up in productive rearrangements about 87% or about 30% of the time in an earlier analysis of 450 to 600 of the donors. Compared with equally common non-associated chains, HLA-associated TCR beta chains in a later analysis were more clonally expanded and had lower generation probabilities. Because counts were too low, roughly 18 rarely observed V segments, including chromosome 9 orphons, were left out of the earlier analysis of 500 to 650 of the donors. A cluster of highly shared sequence variants was judged likely to represent a technical artifact of the sequencing pipeline. Because HLA typing was unavailable for some donors at each locus, only the typed subset was used in association tests. The presence/absence analyses assumed that sequencing depth was roughly uniform across donors, and that assumption may not be true. The classifier was reported to diagnose cytomegalovirus status with high specificity and sensitivity in both the original and validation cohorts. A further reported finding was that TCR beta sequences accurately predicted the HLA-A and HLA-B alleles for most subjects in the first cohort. Three of the identified cytomegalovirus-associated TCR beta chains were confirmed in vitro to be specific for cytomegalovirus antigens. According to the authors, the approach could potentially be generalized to other disease states and immunological phenotypes.

The V gene is TRBV4-1 and the J gene is TRBJ2-7; the D region possibly corresponds to TRBD2 (7 bases align). The material sequenced was PBMCs. This receptor was obtained from a male donor in good health and CMV-seronegative. CDR3 reads: CASSQRSGGTYEQYF. Read as DNA, the sequence is TGCGCCAGCAGCCAAAGGTCGGGGGGCACCTACGAGCAGTACTTC.